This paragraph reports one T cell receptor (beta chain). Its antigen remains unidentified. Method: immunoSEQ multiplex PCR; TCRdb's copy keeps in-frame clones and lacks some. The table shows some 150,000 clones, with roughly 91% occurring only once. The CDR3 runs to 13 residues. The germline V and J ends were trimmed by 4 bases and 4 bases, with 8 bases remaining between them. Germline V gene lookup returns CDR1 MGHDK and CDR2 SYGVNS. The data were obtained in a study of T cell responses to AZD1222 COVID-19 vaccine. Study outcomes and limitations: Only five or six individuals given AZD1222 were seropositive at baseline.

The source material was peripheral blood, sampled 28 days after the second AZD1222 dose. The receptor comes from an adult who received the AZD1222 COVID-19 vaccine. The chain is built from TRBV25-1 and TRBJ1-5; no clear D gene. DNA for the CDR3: TGTGCCAGCAGTGGAGCTTATAATCAGCCCCAGCATTTT. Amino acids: CASSGAYNQPQHF.